The entry below describes one T cell receptor (beta chain). This specimen belongs to a study of cytomegalovirus exposure and HLA in healthy donors. V was clipped by 1 base and J by 5 bases, with 4 bases between them. Looked up from germline, CDR1 is SQVTM and CDR2 is ANQGSEA. This CDR3 is 11 amino acids long. PCR used 60 Vbeta primers and 13 Jbeta primers. Profiled with immunoSEQ multiplex PCR; TCRdb holds only in-frame clones, not every one. This repertoire shows approximately 210,000 clones, approximately 80% found once; its top ten account for around 0.99%. This clonotype was obtained from a woman aged 40-49 years in good health and CMV-seronegative. The V and J genes are TRBV29-1 and TRBJ2-3; D unresolved. Specimen: PBMCs. In nucleotides, the CDR3 is TGCAGCGTTGAAGGCGGAGATACGCAGTATTTT. It translates to CSVEGGDTQYF.